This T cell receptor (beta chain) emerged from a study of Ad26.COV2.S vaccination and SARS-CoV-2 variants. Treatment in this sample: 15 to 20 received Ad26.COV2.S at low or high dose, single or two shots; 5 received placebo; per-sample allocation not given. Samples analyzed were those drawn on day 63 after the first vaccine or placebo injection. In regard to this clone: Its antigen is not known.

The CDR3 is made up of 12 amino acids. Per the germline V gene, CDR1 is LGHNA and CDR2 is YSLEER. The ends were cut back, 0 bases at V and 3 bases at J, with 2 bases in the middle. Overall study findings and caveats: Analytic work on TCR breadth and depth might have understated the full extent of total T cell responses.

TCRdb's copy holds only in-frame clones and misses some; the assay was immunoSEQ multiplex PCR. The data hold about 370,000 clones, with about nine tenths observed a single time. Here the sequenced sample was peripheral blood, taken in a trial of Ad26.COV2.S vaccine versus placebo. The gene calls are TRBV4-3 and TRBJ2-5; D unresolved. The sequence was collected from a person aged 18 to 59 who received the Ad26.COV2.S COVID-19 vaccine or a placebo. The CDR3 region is CASSQDKETQYF. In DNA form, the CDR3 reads TGCGCCAGCAGCCAAGATAAAGAGACCCAGTACTTC.